These 18 T cell receptor beta chains share one sample of origin, sequenced in a study of T cells in Graves' hyperthyroidism and ophthalmopathy. There were TCR beta CDR3 regions amplified from RNA transcripts. Researchers ran a first-round RT-PCR on the TCR CDR3 using the HTBI primer set. TCRdb called the multiplex PCR reads again in MiXCR, with one record for every CDR3 protein. The sample records 690,000 or so distinct CDR3 sequences, around 20% being singletons. Material: blood. These receptors originate from a woman in her forties or fifties with Graves' hyperthyroidism that later progressed to Graves' ophthalmopathy.

A few counts support this clonotype. This rearrangement joins TRBV2 to TRBJ1-6, with D maybe TRBD1 (5 bases). The CDR3 spans 14 residues. Trimming cost V 0 bases and J 8 bases, with 8 bases left between them. From germline, CDR1 is SNHLY and CDR2 FYNNEI. The CDR3 loop reads CASSEAGEDSPLHF. CDR3 bases: TGTGCCAGCAGTGAAGCAGGGGAAGATTCACCCCTCCACTTT. The full variable domain, rest sourced from reference TRBV2 and TRBJ1-6, is EPEVTQTPSHQVTQMGQEVILRCVPISNHLYFYWYRQILGQKVEFLVSFYNNEISEKSEIFDDQFSVERPDGSNFTLKIRSTKLEDSAMYFCASSEAGEDSPLHFGNGTRLTVT.

This clonotype has just a few counts. The chain has TRBV15 and TRBJ2-2; D not certain. V lost 8 bases, J lost 0 bases, and 13 bases lay in between. The CDR3 runs to 15 residues. Germline V CDR1 and CDR2: LNHNV, YYDKDF (reference sequence). The CDR3 nucleotides are TGTGCCACCGCAAAGGGTATCGCGAACACCGGGGAGCTGTTTTTT. The encoded protein is CATAKGIANTGELFF.

This clonotype showed up many times. The rearrangement joins TRBV30 to TRBJ1-2, with D unclear. Trimming cost V 3 bases and J 2 bases, with 4 bases left between them. There are 11 residues in the CDR3. Germline CDR1 reads GTSNPN; CDR2 reads SVGIG (reference sequence). CDR3 region: CAWSRNYGYTF. The DNA of the CDR3 is TGTGCCTGGAGCCGGAACTATGGCTACACCTTC.

This clonotype was counted at least ten times. The V call is TRBV7-3, the J call TRBJ2-1; D assignment may be TRBD1 or TRBD2 (5 bases each). Trimming stripped 0 bases from V and 4 bases from J, with 10 bases between. Germline values: CDR1 SGHTA, CDR2 FQGTGA. The CDR3 totals 15 residues. CDR3 nucleotide sequence: TGTGCCAGCAGCTTAACGAGGGGCCCATACAATGAGCAGTTCTTC. Its translation: CASSLTRGPYNEQFF.

This chain links TRBV29-1 with TRBJ2-3; D assignment may be TRBD1 or TRBD2 (5 bases each). Trimming removed 3 bases from V and 1 base from J, with 11 bases in between. Germline V gene sequence: CDR1 SQVTM, CDR2 ANQGSEA. This CDR3 has 14 residues. The CDR3 DNA reads as TGCAGCGTTGACGAGGGGACGGGCACAGATACGCAGTATTTT. The encoded protein is CSVDEGTGTDTQYF.

The sample holds many counts of this clonotype. This chain connects TRBV2 to TRBJ1-2; maybe TRBD1 (5 bases). The ends were cut back, 4 bases at V and 1 base at J, with 7 bases in the middle. The CDR3 loop spans 13 amino acids. Germline loops: CDR1 SNHLY, CDR2 FYNNEI. CDR3 bases: TGTGCCAGCAGTGGACAGCTTAACTATGGCTACACCTTC. This gives the protein CASSGQLNYGYTF.

The chain links TRBV25-1 to TRBJ1-5; D gene uncertain. Germline loops: CDR1 MGHDK, CDR2 SYGVNS. The CDR3 extends over 17 amino acids. Trimming removed 7 bases at V and 0 bases at J, with 19 bases between. The CDR3 spells CASIDPPRDYSNQPQHF. Written as DNA, the CDR3 is TGTGCCAGCATTGACCCCCCCCGCGATTATAGCAATCAGCCCCAGCATTTT. Combining the CDR3 with reference TRBV25-1 and TRBJ1-5 gives the whole variable domain EADIYQTPRYLVIGTGKKITLECSQTMGHDKMYWYQQDPGMELHLIHYSYGVNSTEKGDLSSESTVSRIRTEHFPLTLESARPSHTSQYLCASIDPPRDYSNQPQHFGDGTRLSIL.

As regards this clonotype: At one of its ends the junction is not consistent with the germline gene, which may arise from a read error. This rearrangement joins TRBV27 to TRBJ2-4; no firm D call. The CDR3 loop spans 14 amino acids. Germline V gives CDR1 MNHEY, CDR2 SMNVEV (reference sequence). Here the CDR3 reads CAGSLGLAKNIQYF. As DNA, the CDR3 is TGTGCCGGCAGTTTAGGATTAGCCAAAAACATTCAGTACTTC.

This clonotype came up many times. The chain recombines TRBV18 with TRBJ2-7; 8 nucleotides match TRBD1. Germline V gives CDR1 KGHSH, CDR2 LQKENI. With 5 bases clipped from V and 1 base from J, the junction kept 7 bases outside the gene matches. This CDR3 is built from 15 residues. CDR3 amino acids: CASSVTGAISYEQYF. DNA for the CDR3: TGTGCCAGCTCAGTGACAGGGGCGATATCCTACGAGCAGTACTTC.

This clonotype has a count of ten or more. CDR3 sequence reads: CASSLLSGPSYGYTF. In nucleotides, the CDR3 is TGCGCCAGCAGCTTGTTGTCGGGACCCAGCTATGGCTACACCTTC. This chain links TRBV5-1 with TRBJ1-2; D possibly corresponds to TRBD1 (5 bases). The length of the CDR3 is 15 residues. Trimming pared 1 base from V and 4 bases from J, leaving 14 bases between. CDR1 is SGHRS and CDR2 is YFSETQ in the germline V gene.

V gene TRBV4-1 combines with J gene TRBJ2-1; TRBD1 is a possible D gene (6 bases). Trimming removed 3 bases at V and 9 bases at J, with 24 bases between. The germline V gene encodes CDR1 MGHRA and CDR2 YSYEKL. The CDR3 has 17 residues. The CDR3 sequence: CASSHTTGIEVKVEQFF. In DNA form, the CDR3 reads TGCGCCAGCAGCCATACTACAGGGATAGAGGTAAAGGTTGAGCAGTTCTTC.

This clonotype was seen ten or more times. The V and J genes are TRBV18 and TRBJ2-3; D gene unclear. V was trimmed by 3 bases and J by 2 bases, leaving 18 bases between them. The CDR3 loop spans 17 amino acids. Germline CDR1 is KGHSH and CDR2 is LQKENI. The CDR3 bases are TGTGCCAGCTCACCGATGGACGCTGGGTCCCCCACAGATACGCAGTATTTT. It translates to CASSPMDAGSPTDTQYF.

This clonotype was counted a single time. This sequence may be a read error, since a much larger clone differs from it by one base. The chain combines TRBV18 with TRBJ1-1; D gene unclear. The CDR3 totals 14 residues. Germline assignment: CDR1 KGHSH and CDR2 LQKENI. Deletions cut 0 bases from V and 1 base from J, with 6 bases between. Written as DNA, the CDR3 is TGTGCCAGCTCACCACCGACACAGAACACTGAAGCTTTCTTT. It encodes CASSPPTQNTEAFF.

The table lists this clonotype with many counts. The chain links TRBV30 to TRBJ2-3, with TRBD1 matching over 9 bases. The V segment lost 1 base and the J segment 4 bases; nucleotides outside the gene matches: 18. Germline V lookup: CDR1 GTSNPN, CDR2 SVGIG (reference sequence). This CDR3 spans 19 amino acids. The CDR3 is CAWSGGNPGQGQVSDTQYF. CDR3 bases: TGTGCCTGGAGTGGGGGGAATCCGGGACAGGGTCAAGTCTCAGATACGCAGTATTTT.

This clonotype was detected a few times. This chain connects TRBV20-1 to TRBJ2-2, with unresolved D. Trimming took off 6 bases at V and 6 bases at J, with 14 bases between the two ends. CDR1 and CDR2 (germline): DFQATT, SNEGSKA (reference sequence). The CDR3 is 13 residues long. CDR3 nucleotides: TGCAGTGCGGGAACGGTGGGCGCCGGGGAGCTGTTTTTT. Its translation: CSAGTVGAGELFF.

This chain links TRBV18 with TRBJ1-1; D unclear. V lost 6 bases, J lost 0 bases, and 17 bases lay in between. CDR1 KGHSH and CDR2 LQKENI come from the germline V gene. This CDR3 comprises 16 residues. The CDR3 DNA sequence: TGTGCCAGCTCCGTTGTAGGATCCGGGCTGAACACTGAAGCTTTCTTT. Translation: CASSVVGSGLNTEAFF.

The rearrangement links TRBV2 to TRBJ2-7; 11 bases match TRBD1. The V segment lost 8 bases and the J segment 2 bases; nucleotides outside the gene matches: 17. The CDR3 spans 18 residues. Germline CDR1 reads SNHLY; CDR2 reads FYNNEI. The CDR3 sequence: CASSPTLRTGGVPYEQYF. In DNA form, the CDR3 reads TGTGCCAGCTCACCAACACTCCGGACAGGGGGCGTCCCCTACGAGCAGTACTTC.

V is TRBV4-1 and J is TRBJ2-1; D assignment may be TRBD1 or TRBD2 (5 bases each). V gave up 0 bases and J gave up 2 bases, with 11 bases separating them. CDR1 MGHRA and CDR2 YSYEKL come from the germline V gene. This CDR3 is built from 16 residues. The CDR3 region has the DNA TGCGCCAGCAGCCAAGATCGGGACCAGGCCTACAATGAGCAGTTCTTC. Encoded protein: CASSQDRDQAYNEQFF.